This is a list of T cell receptor beta chains from one sample in a study of OX40 agonist ivuxolimab in advanced cancers. Libraries were prepared by immunoSEQ multiplex PCR; TCRdb keeps only in-frame clonotypes and omits some of them. The repertoire holds roughly 69,000 clones, about four fifths seen once, with around 9.8% in the top ten. The input for sequencing was CD4+ or CD8+ T cells sorted from blood, taken in a trial of the OX40 agonist ivuxolimab. The receptors come from an adult with an advanced solid tumor such as melanoma, head and neck, liver or kidney cancer. CDR3s include the opening cysteine and the closing phenylalanine or tryptophan. Each record gives: J gene, clone size, V gene, D gene, CDR3 DNA, CDR3 protein. D genes are given only for firm matches. Clone size is given for some rows only: seen once, a few or many times, or a class if the clone is expanded.

TRBJ2-7,NA,TRBV9,NA,TGTGCCAGCAGCGCACAGGGCTACGAGCAGTACTTC,CASSAQGYEQYF
TRBJ1-2,NA,TRBV25-1,NA,TGTGCCAGCAGTTCGTATCAGGGTGACTATGGCTACACCTTC,CASSSYQGDYGYTF
TRBJ1-5,once,TRBV28,NA,TGTGCCAGCACTTGGGTGAATCAGCCCCAGCATTTT,CASTWVNQPQHF
TRBJ2-1,NA,TRBV5-6,TRBD1,TGTGCCAGCAGCGACAGGGAAGATGAGCAGTTCTTC,CASSDREDEQFF
TRBJ2-2,NA,TRBV2,NA,TGTGCCAGCAGTATCAGGGGTGGCACCGGGGAGCTGTTTTTT,CASSIRGGTGELFF
TRBJ1-2,NA,TRBV28,NA,TGTGCCAGCAGCCCCCCCGGGGCGAACTATGGCTACACCTTC,CASSPPGANYGYTF
TRBJ1-2,NA,TRBV5-1,NA,TGCGCCAGCAGCTTGGGCAGGGGTAGGGAAGGCTACACCTTC,CASSLGRGREGYTF
TRBJ1-2,NA,TRBV28,NA,TGTGCCAGCAGTTCCCAAGACAGTTTCGGCTACACCTTC,CASSSQDSFGYTF
TRBJ1-5,NA,TRBV10-3,TRBD1,TGTGCCATCAGTGCGGACAGGGTGGGTCAGCCCCAGCATTTT,CAISADRVGQPQHF
TRBJ2-4,NA,TRBV6-6,TRBD2,TGTGCCAGCAGTTACTCAGGCGGGGGGGCCAAAAACATTCAGTACTTC,CASSYSGGGAKNIQYF
TRBJ2-3,NA,TRBV9,NA,TGTGCCAGCAGCGTGACAGGACGCACAGATACGCAGTATTTT,CASSVTGRTDTQYF
TRBJ1-1,NA,TRBV9,NA,TGTGCCAGCAGCCCTCTGGCGGGTTTGTACACTGAAGCTTTCTTT,CASSPLAGLYTEAFF
TRBJ1-2,NA,TRBV29-1,NA,TGCACCAAAAGCTGGCTCGGAAGCTACACCTTC,CTKSWLGSYTF
TRBJ2-7,NA,TRBV11-3,NA,TGTGCCAGCAGCGGGCCATATGGGAACGAGCAGTACTTC,CASSGPYGNEQYF
TRBJ2-5,NA,TRBV11-3,TRBD1,TGTGCCAGCAGCTTGGGAGCGACAGGGAAGGAGACCCAGTACTTC,CASSLGATGKETQYF
TRBJ1-5,NA,TRBV30,NA,TGTGCCTGGAGCGAAAAACGGAAGAATCAGCCCCAGCATTTT,CAWSEKRKNQPQHF
TRBJ1-6,few,TRBV7-2,TRBD1,TGTGCCAGCAGCATACAAACAGGGGACGGTTCACCCCTCCACTTT,CASSIQTGDGSPLHF
TRBJ2-5,NA,TRBV9,NA,TGTGCCAGCAGCGTAGGTCTGTGGACAGAGTACCAAGAGACCCAGTACTTC,CASSVGLWTEYQETQYF
TRBJ1-1,NA,TRBV7-9,NA,TGTGCCAGCAGCCCGGATCGGGGACCCCTGAACACTGAAGCTTTCTTT,CASSPDRGPLNTEAFF
TRBJ1-1,few,TRBV9,NA,TGTGCCAGCAGCCTACAAATGTACACTGAAGCTTTCTTT,CASSLQMYTEAFF
TRBJ2-1,NA,TRBV11-2,NA,TGTGCCAGCAGTCGTCGGGGAAGTAATGAGCAGTTCTTC,CASSRRGSNEQFF
TRBJ2-5,NA,TRBV7-9,TRBD2,TGTGCCAGCAGCTTTACTGGGACTAGCGGAGTGGACTTC,CASSFTGTSGVDF
TRBJ1-1,NA,TRBV2,NA,TGTGCCAGCCGAAATAGGTTTGAAGCTTTCTTT,CASRNRFEAFF
TRBJ2-5,NA,TRBV2,TRBD2,TGTGCCAGCGGAGGGGTAGCGGGCGTGGAGACCCAGTACTTC,CASGGVAGVETQYF
TRBJ2-1,NA,TRBV29-1,NA,TGCAGCGGCTGGACTTGGGTAGCTTCCTACAATGAGCAGTTCTTC,CSGWTWVASYNEQFF
TRBJ2-7,NA,TRBV7-2,TRBD2,TGTGCCAGCAGCTCTAGCGGGGGCTACGAGCAGTACTTC,CASSSSGGYEQYF
TRBJ2-2,NA,TRBV5-1,NA,TGCGCCAGCAGCTTGGCCCCGGGCACCGGGGAGCTGTTTTTT,CASSLAPGTGELFF
TRBJ1-2,NA,TRBV12-2,NA,TGTGCAAGTCGCCGAGAGGACAGGGTCAACTATGGCTACACCTTC,CASRREDRVNYGYTF
TRBJ1-5,once,TRBV19,NA,TGTGCCAGTACCTCACGGCCCGCCGGTAACAATCAGCCCCAGCATTTT,CASTSRPAGNNQPQHF
TRBJ2-7,NA,TRBV28,NA,TGTGCCAGCAGTTTTATAGACAGCTCCTACGAGCAGTACTTC,CASSFIDSSYEQYF
TRBJ1-4,NA,TRBV19,NA,TGTGCCAGTAGTAAGCAGGGTTCACGGGAAAAACTGTTTTTT,CASSKQGSREKLFF
TRBJ2-3,NA,TRBV7-2,NA,TGTGCCAGCAGCTCGCCGGGACATCTAATCACAGATACGCAGTATTTT,CASSSPGHLITDTQYF